The source of this T cell receptor (beta chain) is a study of T cells after yellow fever vaccination. Across the whole study: Fractions containing few cells were prepared with SMART-Seq v4 Ultra Low Input.

Trimming took off 7 bases at V and 3 bases at J, with 17 bases between the two ends. The CDR3 has 15 residues. MiXCR was run by TCRdb on the 5' RACE reads, yielding one entry per CDR3 protein. The repertoire has about 580,000 distinct CDR3 sequences, about a sixth of them found once; the top ten carry around a sixth. Sequences were derived from PBMCs, sampled around 5 days after the first yellow fever vaccination. The source is a man between 18 and 29 years old who received the YFV17D yellow fever vaccine. The chain links TRBV12-3 or TRBV12-4 to TRBJ2-3; a possible D gene is TRBD2 (7 bases). In nucleotides, the CDR3 is TGTGCCAGCAATCCTGGGAGGGGGGTAACAGATACGCAGTATTTT. It is translated as CASNPGRGVTDTQYF.